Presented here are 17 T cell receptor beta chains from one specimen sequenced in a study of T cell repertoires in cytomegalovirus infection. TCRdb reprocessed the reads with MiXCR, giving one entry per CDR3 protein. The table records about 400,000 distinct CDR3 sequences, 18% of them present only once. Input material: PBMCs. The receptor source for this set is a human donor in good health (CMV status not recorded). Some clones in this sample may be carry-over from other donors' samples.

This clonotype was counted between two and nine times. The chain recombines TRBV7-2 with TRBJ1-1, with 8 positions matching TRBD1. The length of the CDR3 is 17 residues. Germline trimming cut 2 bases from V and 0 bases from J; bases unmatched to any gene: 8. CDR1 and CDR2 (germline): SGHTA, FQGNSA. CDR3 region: CASSLMAGGVVNTEAFF. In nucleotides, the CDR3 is TGTGCCAGCAGCTTAATGGCAGGGGGCGTCGTGAACACTGAAGCTTTCTTT.

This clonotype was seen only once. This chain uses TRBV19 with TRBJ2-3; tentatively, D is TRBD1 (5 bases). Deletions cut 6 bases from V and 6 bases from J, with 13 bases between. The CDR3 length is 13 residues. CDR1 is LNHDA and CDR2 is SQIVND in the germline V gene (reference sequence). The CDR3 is CASRLRPGDTQYF. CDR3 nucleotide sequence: TGTGCCAGTAGACTCAGACCAGGGGATACGCAGTATTTT.

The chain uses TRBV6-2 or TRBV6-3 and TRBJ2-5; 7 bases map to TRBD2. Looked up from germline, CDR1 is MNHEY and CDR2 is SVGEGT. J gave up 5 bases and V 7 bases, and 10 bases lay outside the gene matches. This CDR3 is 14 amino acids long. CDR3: CASNSGMAYETQYF. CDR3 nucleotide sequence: TGTGCCAGCAACAGCGGGATGGCCTATGAGACCCAGTACTTC.

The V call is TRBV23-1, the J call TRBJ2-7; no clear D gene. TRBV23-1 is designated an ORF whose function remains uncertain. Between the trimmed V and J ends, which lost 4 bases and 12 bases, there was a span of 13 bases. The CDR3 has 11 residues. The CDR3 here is CASSPQLVRYF. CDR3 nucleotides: TGCGCCAGCAGTCCTCAATTAGTCCGGTACTTC.

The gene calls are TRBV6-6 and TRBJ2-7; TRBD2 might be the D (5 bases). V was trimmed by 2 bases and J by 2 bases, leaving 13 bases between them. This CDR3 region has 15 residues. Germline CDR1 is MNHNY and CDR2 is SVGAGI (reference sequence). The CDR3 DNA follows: TGTGCCAGCAGTTACGAGGCGGGTTCTACCTACGAGCAGTACTTC. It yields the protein CASSYEAGSTYEQYF.

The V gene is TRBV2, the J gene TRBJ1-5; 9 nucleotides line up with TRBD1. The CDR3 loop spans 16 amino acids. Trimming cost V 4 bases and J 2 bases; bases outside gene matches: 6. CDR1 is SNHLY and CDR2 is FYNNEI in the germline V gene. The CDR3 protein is CASSGEDRGGNQPQHF. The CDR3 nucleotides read TGTGCCAGCAGTGGGGAGGACAGGGGAGGCAATCAGCCCCAGCATTTT.

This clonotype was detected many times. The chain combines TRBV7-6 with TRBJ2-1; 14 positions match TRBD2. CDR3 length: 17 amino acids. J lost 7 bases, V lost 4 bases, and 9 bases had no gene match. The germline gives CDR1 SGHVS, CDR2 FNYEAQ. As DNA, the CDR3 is TGTGCCAGCAGCTCGGGACTAGCGGGAGTATGGGCAAATGAGCAGTTCTTC. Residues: CASSSGLAGVWANEQFF.

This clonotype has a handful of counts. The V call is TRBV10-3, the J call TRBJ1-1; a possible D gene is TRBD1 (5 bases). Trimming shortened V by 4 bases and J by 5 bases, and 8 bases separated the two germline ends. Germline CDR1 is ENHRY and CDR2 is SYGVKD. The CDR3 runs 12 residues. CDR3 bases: TGTGCCATCAGTGTCGGGGGTACTGAAGCTTTCTTT. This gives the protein CAISVGGTEAFF.

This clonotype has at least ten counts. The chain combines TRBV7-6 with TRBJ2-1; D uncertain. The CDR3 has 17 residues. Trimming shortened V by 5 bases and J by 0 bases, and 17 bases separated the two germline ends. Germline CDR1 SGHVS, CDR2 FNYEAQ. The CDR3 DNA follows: TGTGCCAGCAGCATCAGATCCGGGCCGAGCTCCTACAATGAGCAGTTCTTC. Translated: CASSIRSGPSSYNEQFF.

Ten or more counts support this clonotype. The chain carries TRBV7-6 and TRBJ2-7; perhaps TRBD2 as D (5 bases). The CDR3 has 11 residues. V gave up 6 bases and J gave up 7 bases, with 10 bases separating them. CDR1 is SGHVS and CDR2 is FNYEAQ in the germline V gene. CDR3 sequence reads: CASRNGKEQYF. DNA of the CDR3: TGTGCCAGCAGGAACGGGAAGGAGCAGTACTTC.

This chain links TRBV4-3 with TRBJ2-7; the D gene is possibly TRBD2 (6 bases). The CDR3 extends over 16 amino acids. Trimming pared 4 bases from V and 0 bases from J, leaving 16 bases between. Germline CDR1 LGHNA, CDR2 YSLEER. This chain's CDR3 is CASSPNLAASSYEQYF. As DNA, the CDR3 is TGCGCCAGCAGCCCCAACTTAGCGGCCAGCTCCTACGAGCAGTACTTC.

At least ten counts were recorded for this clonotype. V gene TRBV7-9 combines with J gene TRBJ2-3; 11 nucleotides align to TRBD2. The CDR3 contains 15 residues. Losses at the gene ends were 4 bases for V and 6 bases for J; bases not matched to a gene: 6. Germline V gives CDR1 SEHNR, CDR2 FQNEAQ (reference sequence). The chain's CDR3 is CASSYSGRAVDTQYF. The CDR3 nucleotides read TGTGCCAGCAGCTATAGCGGGAGGGCTGTGGATACGCAGTATTTT.

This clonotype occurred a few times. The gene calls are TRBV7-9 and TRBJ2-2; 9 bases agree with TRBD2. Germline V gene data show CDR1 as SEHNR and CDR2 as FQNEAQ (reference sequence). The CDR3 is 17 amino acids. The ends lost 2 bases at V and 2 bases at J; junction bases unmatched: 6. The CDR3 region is CASSLSPSGDNTGELFF. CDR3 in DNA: TGTGCCAGCAGCTTATCTCCTAGCGGGGATAACACCGGGGAGCTGTTTTTT.

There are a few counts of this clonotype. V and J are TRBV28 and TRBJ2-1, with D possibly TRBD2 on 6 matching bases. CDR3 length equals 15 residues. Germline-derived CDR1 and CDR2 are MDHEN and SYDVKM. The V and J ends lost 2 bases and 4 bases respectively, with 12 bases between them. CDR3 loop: CASSLSGGEYNEQFF. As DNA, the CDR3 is TGTGCCAGCAGTTTAAGTGGCGGGGAATACAATGAGCAGTTCTTC.

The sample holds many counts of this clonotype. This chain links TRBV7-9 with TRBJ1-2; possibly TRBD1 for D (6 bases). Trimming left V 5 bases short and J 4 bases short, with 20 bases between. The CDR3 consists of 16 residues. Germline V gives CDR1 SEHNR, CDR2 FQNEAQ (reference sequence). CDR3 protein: CASSTTQTGWSYGYTF. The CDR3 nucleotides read TGTGCCAGCAGCACCACCCAGACAGGATGGAGCTATGGCTACACCTTC.

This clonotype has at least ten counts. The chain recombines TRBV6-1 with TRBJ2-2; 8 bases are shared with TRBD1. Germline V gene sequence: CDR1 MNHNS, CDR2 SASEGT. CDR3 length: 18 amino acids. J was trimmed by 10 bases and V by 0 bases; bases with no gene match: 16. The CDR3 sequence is CASSEALPGQVHREELFF. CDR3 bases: TGTGCCAGCAGTGAAGCGCTCCCGGGACAGGTTCACCGTGAGGAGCTGTTTTTT.

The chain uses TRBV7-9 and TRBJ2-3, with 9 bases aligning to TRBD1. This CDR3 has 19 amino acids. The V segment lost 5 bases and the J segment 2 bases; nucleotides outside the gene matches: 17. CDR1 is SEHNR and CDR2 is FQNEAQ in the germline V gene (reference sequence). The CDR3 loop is CASSPYLLQGAGVTDTQYF. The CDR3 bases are TGTGCCAGCAGCCCCTACCTCTTACAGGGGGCCGGTGTCACAGATACGCAGTATTTT.